A selection of T cell receptor beta chains follows, all from one sample in a study of regulatory T cells in long-lasting Graves disease. TCRdb used MiXCR to reprocess the multiplex PCR reads, holding one entry per CDR3 protein. Of roughly 560,000 distinct CDR3 sequences listed, more than 10% were seen once; the top ten hold approximately 9%. The same sample was also studied in work on T cells in Graves' hyperthyroidism and ophthalmopathy.

The input for sequencing was peripheral blood mononuclear cells (PBMCs), taken at new diagnosis, from a patient treated with antithyroid drugs. The receptors originated from a woman in her 30s with Graves disease. Each CDR3 is given with its conserved first and last residue. Fields, in order: V gene, J gene, clone size, D gene, CDR3 DNA, CDR3 protein. D genes are given only for firm matches. Size tells how often a clone was seen (once, few, many) or the class of an expanded clone, and some rows leave it out.

TRBV24-1	TRBJ2-6	few	.	TGTGCCACCAGTGGTACAGACTCTGGGGCCAACGTCCTGACTTTC	CATSGTDSGANVLTF
TRBV27	TRBJ2-1	many	TRBD2	TGTGCCAGCAGTTTCCTCCCGGGACTAGCGTTATACAATGAGCAGTTCTTC	CASSFLPGLALYNEQFF
TRBV30	TRBJ1-4	many	.	TGTGCCTGGAGTGTAAAGGGGACCGTGGGTGAAAAACTGTTTTTT	CAWSVKGTVGEKLFF
TRBV30	TRBJ2-7	few	.	TGTGCCTGGAGTGTACTTGGAGGTCCCTACGAGCAGTACTTC	CAWSVLGGPYEQYF
TRBV9	TRBJ2-1	many	.	TGTGCCAGCAGCGTAGATGGGGAGCTGTACAATGAGCAGTTCTTC	CASSVDGELYNEQFF
TRBV5-6	TRBJ1-5	many	.	TGTGCCAGCAGCGCCGGATATCAGCCCCAGCATTTT	CASSAGYQPQHF
TRBV29-1	TRBJ2-1	many	.	TGCAGCGTCAAAGGGGGGAGCTTTTTTGGAGGCCACAATGAGCAGTTCTTC	CSVKGGSFFGGHNEQFF
TRBV5-6	TRBJ2-7	many	.	TGTGCCAGCAGCGAGTGGGGAAACGAGCAGTACTTC	CASSEWGNEQYF
TRBV5-5	TRBJ2-7	few	.	TGTGCCAGCAGCTTGGCCGCGACAGAAATTCGCGAGCAGTACTTC	CASSLAATEIREQYF
TRBV5-1	TRBJ2-2	few	TRBD2	TGCGCCAGCAGCTTGCAGGGTAGCGGGAGCTCCGGGGAGCTGTTTTTT	CASSLQGSGSSGELFF
TRBV27	TRBJ2-6	many	.	TGTGCCAGCAGTTTTCGCGTCGGGGGGACAAGCTCTGGGGCCAACGTCCTGACTTTC	CASSFRVGGTSSGANVLTF
TRBV9	TRBJ1-2	.	.	TGTGCCAGCAGAGGACAATATGGCTACACCTTC	CASRGQYGYTF
TRBV12-3/TRBV12-4	TRBJ2-3	many	.	TGTGCCAGCAGTGGCCCATTTACAGATACGCAGTATTTT	CASSGPFTDTQYF
TRBV29-1	TRBJ2-7	many	TRBD2	TGCAGCGTTTTAGGACTAGCGGGAAGGTACGAGCAGTACTTC	CSVLGLAGRYEQYF
TRBV24-1	TRBJ2-1	few	.	TGTGCCACCAGTGATTCCCGGCCCTCGGGCTGGGAGCAGTTCTTC	CATSDSRPSGWEQFF
TRBV9	TRBJ2-7	many	.	TGTGCCAGCAGCGCTCAGACAGGCCCCCCGGGATCGCAGTACTTC	CASSAQTGPPGSQYF
TRBV28	TRBJ2-7	few	.	TGTGCCAGCGCCGCCGGGACCGCCTACGAGCAGTACTTC	CASAAGTAYEQYF
TRBV4-1	TRBJ2-3	few	TRBD2	TGCGCCAGCAGCCAAGATTGGGCTAGCGGGAGGTCAGCAGATACGCAGTATTTT	CASSQDWASGRSADTQYF
TRBV7-9	TRBJ1-1	.	.	TGTGCCAGCAGCCCCAACCCCCCAATTGTCCCAATGAACACTGAAGCTTTCTTT	CASSPNPPIVPMNTEAFF
TRBV28	TRBJ2-1	many	.	TGTGCCAGCAGTTTTATAGAAAATGAGCAGTTCTTC	CASSFIENEQFF
TRBV6-2/TRBV6-3	TRBJ2-2	many	.	TGTGCCAGCAGTTACCGAAAGGACACCGGGGAGCTGTTTTTT	CASSYRKDTGELFF
TRBV5-5	TRBJ2-2	.	.	TGTGCCTCAGAGGGGACCGGGGAGCTGTTTTTT	CASEGTGELFF
TRBV6-5	TRBJ2-7	.	.	TGTGCCAGCAGTTACGCAGGGCTTGAACAGTACTTC	CASSYAGLEQYF
TRBV4-1	TRBJ1-6	few	.	TGCGCCAGCAGCCAGCTACAGGGTAATTCACCCCTCCACTTT	CASSQLQGNSPLHF
TRBV28	TRBJ2-7	few	TRBD1	TGTGCCAGCAGAACAGGGGGAAGCTCCTACGAGCAGTACTTC	CASRTGGSSYEQYF
TRBV2	TRBJ1-1	many	TRBD1	TGTGCCAGCCGGTGGACAGGGGGATACACTGAAGCTTTCTTT	CASRWTGGYTEAFF
TRBV19	TRBJ1-2	many	.	TGTGCCAGTAGTATAGCTACCAAGGCCTATGGCTACACCTTC	CASSIATKAYGYTF
TRBV19	TRBJ2-1	.	TRBD2	TGTGCCAGCTTAGCGGGAGGGGTCTACAATGAGCAGTTCTTC	CASLAGGVYNEQFF
TRBV7-9	TRBJ1-4	many	.	TGTGCCAGCAGCCCTGTGGGACCGGGGAATCCTAATGAAAAACTGTTTTTT	CASSPVGPGNPNEKLFF
TRBV2	TRBJ2-5	many	.	TGTGCCAGCAGTTCACGAAAAGGGGTCCAGGGGCGGAAGACCCAGTACTTC	CASSSRKGVQGRKTQYF
TRBV7-2	TRBJ2-7	many	.	TGTGCCAGCAGCTTACACGCTCCTACCTACGAGCAGTACTTC	CASSLHAPTYEQYF
TRBV7-9	TRBJ1-2	many	.	TGTGCCAGCAGCTTGAGGGTGCGGGGGGACGATGGCTACACCTTC	CASSLRVRGDDGYTF
TRBV24-1	TRBJ2-2	many	.	TGTGCCACCGCGGGGATGAACACCGGGGAGCTGTTTTTT	CATAGMNTGELFF
TRBV20-1	TRBJ2-3	few	TRBD2	TGCAGTGCTAGAAAACTAGCGGGAGGGACGATTACGCAGTATTTT	CSARKLAGGTITQYF
TRBV3-1	TRBJ1-5	.	.	TGTGCCAGCAGCCAACAGGGTGGTCAGCCCCAGCATTTT	CASSQQGGQPQHF
TRBV20-1	TRBJ1-5	.	.	TGCAGTGCTGCTAGTGGTGGGAATCAGCCCCAGCATTTT	CSAASGGNQPQHF
TRBV20-1	TRBJ2-7	.	TRBD2	TGCAGTGCTCGACCAATAGTAATAGCGGGAGGGGAATTC	CSARPIVIAGGEF
TRBV20-1	TRBJ2-2	many	.	TGCAGTGCTAGACAGGAGAACACCGGGGAGCTGTTTTTT	CSARQENTGELFF
TRBV4-3	TRBJ2-3	few	TRBD2	TGCGCCAGCAGCCAAGGCCCAGGGCTAGCGGGCCTCAAAGGAGATACGCAGTATTTT	CASSQGPGLAGLKGDTQYF
TRBV10-1	TRBJ1-5	.	.	TGCGCCAGCTACGATCAGCCCCAGCATTTT	CASYDQPQHF
TRBV5-6	TRBJ2-2	.	TRBD1	TGTGCCAGCAGCTCTCTACGAGACGGGACAGGGAACAACGCCGGGGAGCTGTTTTTT	CASSSLRDGTGNNAGELFF
TRBV28	TRBJ2-5	many	TRBD1	TGTGCCAGCAGTTGGCCGCAGGGGGCGCATGAGACCCAGTACTTC	CASSWPQGAHETQYF
TRBV5-6	TRBJ2-7	.	.	TGTGCCAGCAGCTTGGGAGACAGTGCCGCCGAGCAGTACTTC	CASSLGDSAAEQYF